The T cell receptor beta chain described here comes from a study of human T cells and chemical hapten exposure. Each cDNA molecule in the library carried unique molecular identifiers. TCRdb redid the calling of the 5' RACE reads with MiXCR, one entry per CDR3 protein. The sample has some 150,000 distinct CDR3 sequences; 3.5% to 5% are singletons. Between the trimmed V and J ends, which lost 8 bases and 8 bases, there was a span of 16 bases. The CDR3 is 13 amino acids. From germline, CDR1 is LNHNV and CDR2 YYDKDF (reference sequence). Someone pulled total RNA out of unfractionated whole blood. General study findings and limits: With regard to DPC sensitization, TCRs above 1 in 1000 frequency did not change.

There are a few counts of this clonotype. Its antigen remains unknown. The sequence was collected from a female donor in good health. The chain recombines TRBV15 with TRBJ2-1; D may be TRBD1 (6 bases). In DNA, the CDR3 is TGTGCCACCCATGGACAGATGGGAGATGAGCAGTTCTTC. Translation: CATHGQMGDEQFF. Drawing the rest from reference TRBV15 and TRBJ2-1, the complete variable domain is DAMVIQNPRYQVTQFGKPVTLSCSQTLNHNVMYWYQQKSSQAPKLLFHYYDKDFNNEADTPDNFQSRRPNTSFCFLDIRSPGLGDTAMYLCATHGQMGDEQFFGPGTRLTVL.